This passage covers 21 T cell receptor beta chains from one sample sequenced in a study of technical replicates of blood from a few donors (dated by TCRdb to the late 2010s). The method was the immunoSEQ multiplex PCR assay. TCRdb's version of the immuneACCESS table is confined to in-frame rearrangements and falls short of the full clone set. An unresolved V gene accounts for under half of the shortfall where checked; the remainder is of unknown origin. This sample holds under 85,000 clones; 91% were observed only once. The ten largest clones capture 0.3% to 0.5% of the sample. Specimen: T cells isolated from PBMCs. Receptors originate from a human donor in good health. Some clones in this sample may be carry-over from other donors' samples.

This chain links TRBV10-3 with TRBJ1-3; D unclear. Between the trimmed V and J ends, which lost 6 bases and 4 bases, there was a span of 10 bases. Germline V gives CDR1 ENHRY, CDR2 SYGVKD. The CDR3 has 13 amino acids. The CDR3 nucleotides read TGTGCCATCAGCGGATCCGGGGGAAACACCATATATTTT. Translation gives CAISGSGGNTIYF.

The chain uses TRBV18 and TRBJ2-7; 10 bases fit TRBD1. CDR1 is KGHSH, CDR2 LQKENI, per germline. Trimming at V came to 2 bases and at J to 5 bases, leaving 6 bases not matched to a gene. The CDR3 spans 15 residues. The CDR3 nucleotides read TGTGCCAGCTCACCAGAGACAGGGGGCTTCCACGAGCAGTACTTC. Encoded protein: CASSPETGGFHEQYF.

The rearrangement joins TRBV27 to TRBJ2-7; 10 bases align to TRBD2. Germline V gene sequence: CDR1 MNHEY, CDR2 SMNVEV (reference sequence). The V and J ends lost 5 bases and 3 bases, in that order; junction bases with no gene match: 4. CDR3 length equals 14 residues. The CDR3 bases are TGTGCCAGCAGTCCTTTAGCGGGAGGCTACGAGCAGTACTTC. Its protein is CASSPLAGGYEQYF.

The chain recombines TRBV7-8 with TRBJ2-2, with 9 bases matching TRBD2. Germline CDR1 and CDR2: SGHVS and FQNEAQ. After removal of 2 bases from V and 3 bases from J, the junction contained 7 bases not matched to a gene. The CDR3 totals 17 residues. The CDR3 spells CASSLLGGRAYTGELFF. The CDR3 DNA reads as TGTGCCAGCAGCTTATTGGGCGGGAGGGCTTACACCGGGGAGCTGTTTTTT.

V usage is TRBV7-2 and J usage is TRBJ2-3; 13 nucleotides align to TRBD2. The V segment lost 6 bases and the J segment 4 bases; nucleotides outside the gene matches: 4. This CDR3 contains 15 residues. Germline V gene sequence: CDR1 SGHTA, CDR2 FQGNSA. CDR3 amino acids: CASRPGLAGADTQYF. The CDR3 region has the DNA TGTGCCAGCAGACCCGGACTAGCGGGAGCAGATACGCAGTATTTT.

The chain uses TRBV29-1 and TRBJ2-7, with TRBD2 matching over 10 bases. Trimming removed 6 bases from V and 5 bases from J; junction bases left unmatched: 13. The CDR3 extends over 15 amino acids. Germline assignment: CDR1 SQVTM and CDR2 ANQGSEA. DNA for the CDR3: TGCAGCGTACGGACTAGCGGCAACTATCCCCACGAGCAGTACTTC. Amino acid sequence: CSVRTSGNYPHEQYF.

The CDR3 DNA reads TGTGCCAGCAGCTTGTACTCCGCCCATGGCTACACCTTC. Encoded protein: CASSLYSAHGYTF. The genes are TRBV5-4 and TRBJ1-2; no definite D call. Trimming removed 1 base at V and 6 bases at J, with 10 bases between. Germline CDR1 reads SGHNT; CDR2 reads YYREEE (reference sequence). The CDR3 has 13 amino acids.

This clone was detected once. V usage is TRBV11-3 and J usage is TRBJ2-1, with a possible D match to TRBD2 (5 bases). Per the germline V gene, CDR1 is SGHNT and CDR2 is YENEEA. Trimming took 0 bases from V and 8 from J, leaving 14 bases between them. The CDR3 is 15 amino acids. The CDR3 protein is CASSLERESLDEQFF. The DNA for the CDR3 is TGTGCCAGCAGCTTAGAGAGGGAGTCCCTGGATGAGCAGTTCTTC. The variable domain in full, with the rest retrieved from reference TRBV11-3 and TRBJ2-1, is EAGVVQSPRYKIIEKKQPVAFWCNPISGHNTLYWYLQNLGQGPELLIRYENEEAVDDSQLPKDRFSAERLKGVDSTLKIQPAELGDSAVYLCASSLERESLDEQFFGPGTRLTVL.

The CDR3 bases are TGTGCCAGCTCACCCGGACAGGGGAGGACGGGTGAGCAGTTCTTC. Translating it yields CASSPGQGRTGEQFF. The genes are TRBV18 and TRBJ2-1; 9 bases agree with TRBD1. V was pared by 3 bases and J by 9 bases, with 9 bases of the junction left unmatched. The V gene's germline CDR1 is KGHSH and CDR2 LQKENI. This CDR3 has 15 amino acids.

The V call is TRBV30, the J call TRBJ1-2, with D possibly matching TRBD1 (5 bases). The CDR3 consists of 12 residues. V gave up 5 bases and J gave up 6 bases, with 13 bases separating them. The germline CDR1 and CDR2 sequences are GTSNPN and SVGIG (reference sequence). CDR3 nucleotide sequence: TGTGCCTGGGAAGGGAGGGGAGATGGCTACACCTTC. Translation gives CAWEGRGDGYTF.

The chain is built from TRBV5-4 and TRBJ1-2, with 7 bases that match TRBD1. This CDR3 spans 16 amino acids. Germline V CDR1 and CDR2: SGHNT, YYREEE (reference sequence). V shed 1 base, J shed 2 bases, and the junction held 8 bases outside the gene matches. CDR3 in DNA: TGTGCCAGCAGCTTGCCTTCTTACAGGGGAAACTATGGCTACACCTTC. This encodes CASSLPSYRGNYGYTF.

This chain joins TRBV30 and TRBJ2-7, with D hard to call. The CDR3 has 14 residues. CDR1 and CDR2 from the germline V gene are GTSNPN and SVGIG (reference sequence). Trimming cost V 1 base and J 4 bases, with 14 bases left between them. The DNA for the CDR3 is TGTGCCTGGAGTGCGACTGGCGGCCGTTACGAGCAGTACTTC. Its translation is CAWSATGGRYEQYF.

The chain has TRBV28 and TRBJ2-5, with D perhaps matching TRBD1 (6 bases). The V gene lost 6 bases and the J gene lost 2 bases, with 16 bases spanning the gap. From germline, CDR1 is MDHEN and CDR2 SYDVKM. The CDR3 is 15 amino acids. CDR3 bases: TGTGCCAGCAGGCCCCTCTTAGACAGGCAAGAGACCCAGTACTTC. Its translation is CASRPLLDRQETQYF. The full variable domain, rest sourced from reference TRBV28 and TRBJ2-5, is DVKVTQSSRYLVKRTGEKVFLECVQDMDHENMFWYRQDPGLGLRLIYFSYDVKMKEKGDIPEGYSVSREKKERFSLILESASTNQTSMYLCASRPLLDRQETQYFGPGTRLLVL.

V is TRBV19 and J is TRBJ1-2; the D gene is possibly TRBD1 (5 bases). The V gene's germline CDR1 is LNHDA and CDR2 SQIVND (reference sequence). The CDR3 is 14 amino acids. V lost 6 bases, J lost 0 bases, and 11 bases lay in between. The CDR3 here is CASSPTVANYGYTF. CDR3 sequence (DNA): TGTGCCAGTAGCCCGACAGTAGCTAACTATGGCTACACCTTC.

In nucleotides, the CDR3 is TGTGCTAGTGTTGCTGAGCGGGATTTGTACAATGAGCAGTTCTTC. It translates to CASVAERDLYNEQFF. The chain employs TRBV12-5 and TRBJ2-1; TRBD2 matches at 7 bases. Trimming at V came to 7 bases and at J to 4 bases, leaving 10 bases not matched to a gene. Germline CDR1 reads LGHNT; CDR2 reads FRNRAP. The CDR3 is 15 amino acids. Using reference TRBV12-5 and TRBJ2-1 for the parts outside the CDR3, the full variable domain is DARVTQTPRHKVTEMGQEVTMRCQPILGHNTVFWYRQTMMQGLELLAYFRNRAPLDDSGMPKDRFSAEMPDATLATLKIQPSEPRDSAVYFCASVAERDLYNEQFFGPGTRLTVL.

The V and J genes are TRBV19 and TRBJ2-3, with 8 bases fitting TRBD2. V gave up 8 bases and J gave up 6 bases; unmatched junction bases: 10. CDR1 and CDR2 from the germline V gene are LNHDA and SQIVND (reference sequence). The CDR3 extends over 14 amino acids. CDR3 in amino acids: CASGGVAGIDTQYF. The CDR3 nucleotides read TGTGCCAGTGGAGGGGTAGCGGGAATTGATACGCAGTATTTT.

This clone has only a few counts. V is TRBV15 and J is TRBJ1-4; the D is unclear. Germline V gene lookup returns CDR1 LNHNV and CDR2 YYDKDF (reference sequence). V lost 9 bases to trimming and J lost 7 bases, with 6 bases between them. The CDR3 runs to 10 residues. CDR3 DNA sequence: TGTGCCACGTCGAGTGAAAAACTGTTTTTT. Translating it yields CATSSEKLFF.

The V gene is TRBV6-5, the J gene TRBJ1-5; D unclear. Germline V lookup: CDR1 MNHEY, CDR2 SVGAGI. V shed 2 bases and J shed 0 bases, with 8 bases lying between them. The length of the CDR3 is 15 residues. CDR3 in DNA: TGTGCCAGCAGTTACGAGAGATATAGCAATCAGCCCCAGCATTTT. It specifies CASSYERYSNQPQHF.

The rearrangement uses TRBV9 and TRBJ1-2; a possible D gene is TRBD1 (6 bases). Trimming cost V 0 bases and J 8 bases, with 20 bases left between them. Germline CDR1 reads SGDLS; CDR2 reads YYNGEE. The CDR3 totals 16 residues. The chain's CDR3 is CASSVDLTGGSGGYTF. The CDR3 DNA is TGTGCCAGCAGCGTAGATTTGACAGGCGGTTCAGGCGGCTACACCTTC.

The chain has TRBV11-3 and TRBJ2-7, with D perhaps TRBD1 (5 bases). The CDR3 has 15 residues. Trimming took off 4 bases at V and 2 bases at J, with 15 bases between the two ends. In germline, CDR1 is SGHNT, CDR2 YENEEA. The CDR3 loop is CASSSRQFKAYEQYF. The CDR3 DNA follows: TGTGCCAGCAGCTCTCGACAGTTTAAAGCCTACGAGCAGTACTTC.

The gene calls are TRBV7-9 and TRBJ2-7; 7 positions agree with TRBD2. V lost 8 bases to trimming and J lost 9 bases; unmatched junction nucleotides: 16. Germline CDR1 and CDR2: SEHNR and FQNEAQ (reference sequence). The CDR3 contains 14 residues. The CDR3 sequence is CASFPGAGPQRQYF. In nucleotides, the CDR3 is TGTGCCAGCTTTCCCGGAGCGGGGCCCCAGAGGCAGTACTTC.